These 6 T cell receptor beta chains came from one sample sequenced in a study of OX40 agonist ivuxolimab in advanced cancers. The table came from immunoSEQ multiplex PCR; TCRdb's copy has only in-frame clones and leaves some out. The sample includes about 12,000 clones, about 69% seen only once; the top ten take 25% to 35%. This sample comprised CD4+ or CD8+ T cells sorted from blood, obtained in a trial of the OX40 agonist ivuxolimab. The receptor source for this set is an adult with an advanced solid tumor such as melanoma, head and neck, liver or kidney cancer.

The chain combines TRBV5-4 with TRBJ1-2, with D tentatively TRBD1 (5 bases). V lost 5 bases, J lost 3 bases, and 17 bases lay in between. Germline loops: CDR1 SGHNT, CDR2 YYREEE (reference sequence). The CDR3 totals 15 residues. The CDR3 DNA follows: TGTGCCAGCAGTGACGGGACCGGGGACGACTATGGCTACACCTTC. Translating gives CASSDGTGDDYGYTF.

This clone has just a few counts. CDR3 bases: TGTGCCTGGAGTCTCCAGGGGGGGACAGATACGCAGTATTTT. This codes for CAWSLQGGTDTQYF. This sequence joins TRBV30 and TRBJ2-3, with D perhaps assigned TRBD1 or TRBD2 (7 bases each). CDR1 and CDR2 (germline): GTSNPN, SVGIG (reference sequence). V lost 2 bases to trimming and J lost 3 bases, with 12 bases between them. This CDR3 has 14 residues. Full variable domain (outside the CDR3, taken from reference TRBV30 and TRBJ2-3): SQTIHQWPATLVQPVGSPLSLECTVEGTSNPNLYWYRQAAGRGLQLLFYSVGIGQISSEVPQNLSASRPQDRQFILSSKKLLLSDSGFYLCAWSLQGGTDTQYFGPGTRLTVL.

The chain links TRBV6-5 to TRBJ2-7; a weak D match, TRBD2 (6 bases). CDR1 MNHEY and CDR2 SVGAGI come from the germline V gene. Trimming took 8 bases from V and 0 from J, leaving 11 bases between them. The CDR3 runs to 13 residues. CDR3 bases: TGTGCCAGCCAAGGAGGGAGCTCCTACGAGCAGTACTTC. This codes for CASQGGSSYEQYF.

The V and J genes are TRBV29-1 and TRBJ2-1; D perhaps matches TRBD2 (6 bases). The germline V gene has CDR1 SQVTM and CDR2 ANQGSEA. V lost 7 bases, J lost 3 bases, and 13 bases lay in between. CDR3 length: 13 amino acids. The CDR3 bases are TGCAGCGCGCCGGGGGTGGGCTACAATGAGCAGTTCTTC. Translated: CSAPGVGYNEQFF.

This chain uses TRBV7-2 with TRBJ2-1; D may be TRBD2 (6 bases). Trimming pared 1 base from V and 2 bases from J, leaving 12 bases between. The CDR3 extends over 16 amino acids. Germline V gene sequence: CDR1 SGHTA, CDR2 FQGNSA. CDR3 in DNA: TGTGCCAGCAGCTTAGGTCAGGGAGGAACCTACAATGAGCAGTTCTTC. Its protein product is CASSLGQGGTYNEQFF.

This chain links TRBV28 with TRBJ2-7; 7 nucleotides line up with TRBD1. The V and J ends lost 1 base and 0 bases, in that order; junction bases with no gene match: 6. The CDR3 loop spans 16 amino acids. Germline CDR1 reads MDHEN; CDR2 reads SYDVKM. The CDR3 protein is CASSLFPRDSSYEQYF. The CDR3 DNA is TGTGCCAGCAGTTTATTCCCCCGGGACAGCTCCTACGAGCAGTACTTC.